This passage covers 3 T cell receptor beta chains from one sample sequenced in a study of sequential checkpoint blockade in melanoma. Sample treatment: randomized to nivolumab then ipilimumab (arm A) or the reverse (arm B). The method was immunoSEQ multiplex PCR; TCRdb's version includes in-frame clones alone and lacks a portion of them. The sample has about 17,000 clones; around 70% are singletons. The input for sequencing was CD8+ T cells sorted from blood (inferred from file names), taken from a patient given nivolumab and ipilimumab in sequence. The receptors derive from a human donor with melanoma.

This clone was seen only once. The J gene is TRBJ2-2, the V gene TRBV7-2, with 13 bases identical to TRBD2. This CDR3 contains 18 residues. Looked up from germline, CDR1 is SGHTA and CDR2 is FQGNSA. V lost 9 bases to trimming and J lost 5 bases; unmatched junction nucleotides: 15. The CDR3 DNA reads as TGTGCCAGAGCAAGCCGACTAGCGGGGGGCAGAGGGACCGGGGAGCTGTTTTTT. Its protein is CARASRLAGGRGTGELFF.

V is TRBV19 and J is TRBJ1-1; D unclear. V was cut by 1 base and J by 5 bases, with 8 bases left in between. The CDR3 is 13 amino acids. The germline CDR1 and CDR2 sequences are LNHDA and SQIVND (reference sequence). The CDR3 nucleotides read TGTGCCAGTAGTATAGCAACGAGAACTGAAGCTTTCTTT. Protein product: CASSIATRTEAFF.

The V call is TRBV9, the J call TRBJ1-3, with D uncertain. This CDR3 has 17 amino acids. Germline V CDR1 and CDR2: SGDLS, YYNGEE. V dropped 3 bases and J dropped 0 bases, with 16 bases sitting between them. The CDR3 is CASSDPPLGRSGNTIYF. The CDR3 DNA sequence: TGTGCCAGCAGCGACCCCCCATTGGGCCGCTCTGGAAACACCATATATTTT.